This TCR beta chain was recovered during a study of T cell changes during pregnancy in multiple sclerosis. Per the germline V gene, CDR1 is MDHEN and CDR2 is SYDVKM. V dropped 7 bases and J dropped 0; count of bases not matched to a gene: 8. The CDR3 loop spans 16 amino acids. This clone was counted a few times. Here immunoSEQ multiplex PCR was the method, and the copy in TCRdb shows in-frame clones only, minus some. The table shows 75,000 to 95,000 clones, with roughly 90% occurring only once. This chain joins TRBV28 and TRBJ1-3, with TRBD1 matching 8 bases. The receptor was derived from a female donor in good health, enrolled as a control in a pregnancy study. The sequenced sample was peripheral blood, obtained in the first trimester of pregnancy. CDR3 in amino acids: CASIMDRVNSGNTIYF. CDR3 nucleotide sequence: TGTGCCAGCATTATGGACAGGGTAAACTCTGGAAACACCATATATTTT. The variable domain in full, completed from reference TRBV28 and TRBJ1-3, reads DVKVTQSSRYLVKRTGEKVFLECVQDMDHENMFWYRQDPGLGLRLIYFSYDVKMKEKGDIPEGYSVSREKKERFSLILESASTNQTSMYLCASIMDRVNSGNTIYFGEGSWLTVV.